This T cell receptor (beta chain) was documented in a study of blood T cells in healthy people across ages. A second roughly 6 to 11 cycle PCR used barcoded and J-beta primers. TCRdb reprocessed the 5' RACE reads with MiXCR, giving one entry per CDR3 protein. The sample comprises some 1.7 million distinct CDR3 sequences, roughly 28% of which are singletons, and less than 9.5% rests with the top ten. Trimming cost V 6 bases and J 5 bases, with 17 bases left between them. The germline gives CDR1 MNHNS, CDR2 SASEGT. The CDR3 is 14 residues long. The sample comprised blood. This clonotype was obtained from a woman in her twenties or thirties in good health. The chain combines TRBV6-1 with TRBJ2-7; TRBD2 is a possible D gene (5 bases). Here the CDR3 DNA reads TGTGCCAGCAGCGGACTGTCTGGGCGGCACGAGCAGTACTTC. Protein: CASSGLSGRHEQYF.